The 4 T cell receptor beta chains in this list originate from one sample, sequenced in a study of blood T cell repertoires in COVID-19. Measured with immunoSEQ multiplex PCR; TCRdb has only the in-frame clones, and not every one. The table records about 270,000 clones, approximately 86% of them present only once. The specimen sequenced was PBMCs or T cells enriched from blood (not recorded which). Every receptor here comes from a woman in her twenties or thirties who had recovered from COVID-19.

J is TRBJ1-5 and V is TRBV19, with 8 bases identical to TRBD1. CDR1 is LNHDA and CDR2 is SQIVND in the germline V gene (reference sequence). The CDR3 has 15 residues. The V segment lost 6 bases and the J segment 2 bases; nucleotides outside the gene matches: 6. The CDR3 loop is CASRLDRAGNQPQHF. CDR3 DNA: TGTGCCAGTAGGTTGGACAGGGCGGGCAATCAGCCCCAGCATTTT.

The genes are TRBV13 and TRBJ2-7, with 7 nucleotides matching TRBD1. From germline, CDR1 is PRHDT and CDR2 FYEKMQ (reference sequence). This CDR3 spans 13 amino acids. The V segment lost 5 bases and the J segment 3 bases; nucleotides outside the gene matches: 4. The CDR3 region is CASSQGQHYEQYF. The CDR3 region has the DNA TGTGCCAGCAGCCAGGGACAGCACTACGAGCAGTACTTC.

This chain uses TRBV9 with TRBJ2-2; 8 bases map to TRBD1. The V segment lost 3 bases and the J segment 0 bases; nucleotides outside the gene matches: 1. Germline-derived CDR1 and CDR2 are SGDLS and YYNGEE. This CDR3 spans 15 amino acids. CDR3 sequence: CASSATGANTGELFF. The CDR3 bases are TGTGCCAGCAGCGCGACAGGGGCGAACACCGGGGAGCTGTTTTTT.

The chain is built from TRBV29-1 and TRBJ1-2; tentatively, D is TRBD1 (5 bases). CDR3 length equals 13 residues. Trimming shortened V by 3 bases and J by 6 bases, and 14 bases separated the two germline ends. CDR1 is SQVTM, CDR2 ANQGSEA, per germline. CDR3 in amino acids: CSVDGQGLNGYTF. CDR3 in DNA: TGCAGCGTTGACGGGCAGGGACTAAATGGCTACACCTTC.